Each of the 13 T cell receptor beta chains below was sequenced from the same sample in a study of blood T cell repertoires in COVID-19 (TCRdb year 2020). Library construction relied on the immunoSEQ multiplex PCR assay. Imported from immuneACCESS, the table was reduced by TCRdb to in-frame sequences with V and J called. These copies leave out some clones; in studies compared against another copy, an unresolved V gene accounts for under half, and the cause of the remainder is not known. The sample data list 30,000 to 45,000 clones, and roughly 87% of these were observed just once. The top ten clones comprise approximately 7.3% of the sample. What was sequenced was peripheral blood. Receptors were obtained from a human donor in a cohort sampled during active COVID-19.

In this sample, this clone turned up a few times. The chain couples TRBV28 to TRBJ1-4; 7 bases line up with TRBD1. Germline lookup yields CDR1 MDHEN and CDR2 SYDVKM. V trimming: 5 bases; J trimming: 4 bases; junction bases outside the gene matches: 7. This CDR3 has 15 residues. CDR3 residues: CASSPGQEINEKLFF. CDR3 DNA: TGTGCCAGCAGTCCAGGACAGGAGATTAATGAAAAACTGTTTTTT.

V and J are TRBV20-1 and TRBJ2-1, with D uncertain. Trimming took off 6 bases at V and 12 bases at J, with 12 bases between the two ends. Germline CDR1 reads DFQATT; CDR2 reads SNEGSKA (reference sequence). The CDR3 length is 10 residues. The CDR3 DNA reads as TGCAGTGCGGCAGGTCCACGGCAGTTCTTC. Translation gives CSAAGPRQFF.

The chain links TRBV6-5 to TRBJ1-3; D ambiguous. V was shortened by 0 bases and J by 2 bases, with 11 bases between the two germline ends. The CDR3 covers 16 residues. Germline V gene sequence: CDR1 MNHEY, CDR2 SVGAGI. CDR3 residues: CASSYSSSVPGNTIYF. CDR3 sequence (DNA): TGTGCCAGCAGTTACTCGAGTAGCGTACCTGGAAACACCATATATTTT.

This chain uses TRBV4-2 with TRBJ1-2; 9 bases agree with TRBD1. V lost 3 bases to trimming and J lost 3 bases; unmatched junction nucleotides: 11. The CDR3 totals 17 residues. Germline lookup yields CDR1 LGHNA and CDR2 YNFKEQ. As DNA, the CDR3 is TGTGCCAGCAGCCACAATAGGAACAGGGGGCGGGACTATGGCTACACCTTC. Residues: CASSHNRNRGRDYGYTF.

The chain uses TRBV14 and TRBJ2-1, with D uncertain. Trimming pared 1 base from V and 0 bases from J, leaving 4 bases between. The CDR3 contains 14 residues. Germline CDR1 is SGHDN and CDR2 is FVKESK. DNA for the CDR3: TGTGCCAGCAGCCAAGCCTACTCCTACAATGAGCAGTTCTTC. Protein: CASSQAYSYNEQFF.

The chain uses TRBV19 and TRBJ1-1; TRBD1 might be the D (5 bases). CDR3 length: 13 residues. V lost 9 bases to trimming and J lost 6 bases, with 17 bases between them. From germline, CDR1 is LNHDA and CDR2 SQIVND (reference sequence). CDR3: CASHGQGPAEAFF. For the CDR3, the DNA is TGTGCCAGCCACGGGCAGGGTCCCGCTGAAGCTTTCTTT.

This chain joins TRBV25-1 and TRBJ2-1, with D possibly matching TRBD2 (5 bases). The germline V and J ends were trimmed by 5 bases and 0 bases, with 14 bases remaining between them. The CDR3 is 16 amino acids. Germline CDR1 is MGHDK and CDR2 is SYGVNS. The CDR3 spells CASSNTPSGSYNEQFF. As DNA, the CDR3 is TGTGCCAGCAGTAATACACCGAGCGGCTCCTACAATGAGCAGTTCTTC. Full variable domain (rest looked up from reference TRBV25-1 and TRBJ2-1): EADIYQTPRYLVIGTGKKITLECSQTMGHDKMYWYQQDPGMELHLIHYSYGVNSTEKGDLSSESTVSRIRTEHFPLTLESARPSHTSQYLCASSNTPSGSYNEQFFGPGTRLTVL.

The rearrangement joins TRBV5-6 to TRBJ1-1, with D unclear. Germline CDR1 is SGHDT and CDR2 is YYEEEE. CDR3 length equals 14 residues. V was cut by 2 bases and J by 4 bases, with 12 bases left in between. CDR3 DNA: TGTGCCAGCAGCTTTGGGCCAAGCCTCACTGAAGCTTTCTTT. As protein: CASSFGPSLTEAFF.

The chain carries TRBV10-3 and TRBJ1-5, with D uncertain. Germline assignment: CDR1 ENHRY and CDR2 SYGVKD. Trimming pared 6 bases from V and 2 bases from J, leaving 11 bases between. CDR3 size: 14 residues. CDR3 in amino acids: CAISGSVGNQPQHF. CDR3 in DNA: TGTGCCATCAGCGGTTCGGTTGGCAATCAGCCCCAGCATTTT.

The chain carries TRBV19 and TRBJ1-1; D is unclear. Looked up from germline, CDR1 is LNHDA and CDR2 is SQIVND (reference sequence). With 8 bases removed from V and 2 bases from J, the gap between germline ends came to 12 bases. The CDR3 is 13 amino acids. The CDR3 sequence is CASSTTLNTEAFF. The CDR3 DNA is TGTGCCAGTTCTACCACCTTAAACACTGAAGCTTTCTTT.

The V gene is TRBV7-9, the J gene TRBJ2-1, with a possible D match to TRBD2 (5 bases). The germline CDR1 and CDR2 sequences are SEHNR and FQNEAQ (reference sequence). Trimming shortened V by 6 bases and J by 7 bases, and 10 bases separated the two germline ends. CDR3 size: 12 residues. This chain's CDR3 is CASSHSGNEQFF. In DNA form, the CDR3 reads TGTGCCAGCAGTCACTCGGGAAATGAGCAGTTCTTC.

This clone has just one count. V gene TRBV18 combines with J gene TRBJ2-7; 7 bases line up with TRBD1. Germline-derived CDR1 and CDR2 are KGHSH and LQKENI. Trimming at V came to 1 base and at J to 3 bases, leaving 6 bases not matched to a gene. The CDR3 consists of 15 residues. The CDR3 DNA is TGTGCCAGCTCACCACGACGGGACAGCCTCTACGAGCAGTACTTC. Its translation: CASSPRRDSLYEQYF.

The chain employs TRBV14 and TRBJ1-2; D gene unclear. CDR1 and CDR2 (germline): SGHDN, FVKESK. The length of the CDR3 is 16 residues. Trimming removed 4 bases at V and 6 bases at J, with 21 bases between. CDR3 loop: CASSPLGGGVGDGYTF. CDR3 nucleotides: TGTGCCAGCAGCCCGTTAGGCGGAGGCGTCGGGGATGGCTACACCTTC.